What follows are 9 T cell receptor beta chains derived from one specimen sequenced in a study of blood T cell repertoires in COVID-19. Only in-frame clones appear in the TCRdb table, and some are missing; sequencing was by immunoSEQ multiplex PCR. Altogether 250,000 to 300,000 clones are present, approximately 88% being singletons, with the ten largest covering 2% to 2.5%. Sequencing input: peripheral blood. The receptors originated from a man aged 50 or older with acute or convalescent COVID-19.

V and J are TRBV7-2 and TRBJ2-1; TRBD2 matches 7 bases. Germline assignment: CDR1 SGHTA and CDR2 FQGNSA. V shed 5 bases, J shed 7 bases, and the junction held 8 bases outside the gene matches. This CDR3 has 14 amino acids. The CDR3 DNA sequence: TGTGCCAGCAGCCAATTATGGCGGGGGAATGAGCAGTTCTTC. This sequence encodes CASSQLWRGNEQFF.

In nucleotides, the CDR3 is TGTGCCAGCAGTGACAGGGTCCTAGGTAACGAGCAGTACTTC. Translating gives CASSDRVLGNEQYF. V and J are TRBV2 and TRBJ2-7, with D perhaps matching TRBD1 (5 bases). There are 14 residues in the CDR3. Between the trimmed V and J ends, which lost 3 bases and 5 bases, there was a span of 14 bases. Germline assignment: CDR1 SNHLY and CDR2 FYNNEI.

This chain connects TRBV21-1 to TRBJ1-2; TRBD1, as called in the table, went unchecked against the DNA. TRBV21-1 is listed as a pseudogene. There are 13 residues in the CDR3. The CDR3 DNA sequence: TGTGCCAGCCGCAACAGGCCCCGCCGGGGCTACACCTTC. Translating it yields CASRNRPRRGYTF.

The chain joins TRBV27 to TRBJ1-1, with D uncertain. Trimming cost V 5 bases and J 11 bases, with 18 bases left between them. In germline, CDR1 is MNHEY, CDR2 SMNVEV (reference sequence). This CDR3 has 13 residues. The CDR3 here is CASSPDPGGWAFF. The CDR3 DNA reads as TGTGCCAGCAGTCCCGACCCTGGAGGGTGGGCTTTCTTT.

In its sample, this clone was seen once. The genes are TRBV4-1 and TRBJ1-1; no clear D. Germline lookup yields CDR1 MGHRA and CDR2 YSYEKL. V was cut by 2 bases and J by 4 bases, with 17 bases left in between. The length of the CDR3 is 16 residues. This CDR3 is CASSQNSRRVSTEAFF. The CDR3 coding sequence is TGCGCCAGCAGCCAAAACTCCCGGCGGGTGAGCACTGAAGCTTTCTTT.

Only a few counts were recorded for this clone. This rearrangement joins TRBV3-1 (or the pseudogene TRBV3-2) to TRBJ1-5; the D gene is possibly TRBD1 (5 bases). Trimming removed 1 base from V and 3 bases from J, with 7 bases in between. Germline V gene data show CDR1 as LGHDT and CDR2 as YNNKEL (reference sequence). The CDR3 is 14 amino acids. The CDR3 reads CASSQVGANQPQHF. DNA of the CDR3: TGTGCCAGCAGCCAAGTAGGGGCCAATCAGCCCCAGCATTTT.

J is TRBJ2-5 and V is TRBV7-9; TRBD1 aligns across 7 bases. Germline-derived CDR1 and CDR2 are SEHNR and FQNEAQ (reference sequence). The CDR3 covers 13 residues. Trimming cost V 4 bases and J 9 bases; bases outside gene matches: 8. The CDR3 protein is CASSSTGLGAQYF. CDR3 nucleotides: TGTGCCAGCAGCTCGACAGGGCTAGGGGCCCAGTACTTC.

This chain links TRBV11-2 with TRBJ2-1, with D possibly TRBD1 on 5 matching bases. With 1 base removed from V and 10 bases from J, the gap between germline ends came to 8 bases. Per germline, CDR1 SGHAT and CDR2 FQNNGV. The length of the CDR3 is 12 residues. CDR3 in DNA: TGTGCCAGCAGCTTAGGGGGCAGCGAGCAGTTCTTC. Translation: CASSLGGSEQFF.

The chain recombines TRBV28 with TRBJ2-3; weak D call: TRBD2 (6 bases). The V end was cut by 10 bases, the J end by 8 bases, with 16 bases between. CDR1 MDHEN and CDR2 SYDVKM come from the germline V gene. The CDR3 extends over 12 amino acids. The CDR3 DNA sequence: TGTGCCACCCAACTTTTGGGGGGTACGCAGTATTTT. Its translation: CATQLLGGTQYF.